These T cell receptor beta chains were read from a single sample in a study of T cell responses to AZD1222 COVID-19 vaccine. Measured with immunoSEQ multiplex PCR; TCRdb has only the in-frame clones, and not every one. The table shows 130,000 to 150,000 clones, with approximately 78% occurring only once. The sequencing used peripheral blood, collected on day 0 of MenACWY control vaccination. These receptors were collected from an adult in good health. Both conserved end residues are part of each CDR3. The order of the fields is D gene, J gene, V gene, clone size, CDR3 DNA, CDR3 protein. A D gene is named only where the DNA matches it firmly. The size entry is marked missing in some rows and otherwise reads once, few, many or a size class.

>NA|TRBJ2-4|TRBV5-1|NA
TGCGCCAGCAGCCCGGGACAAGCCAAAAACATTCAGTACTTC
CASSPGQAKNIQYF
>TRBD1|TRBJ2-6|TRBV12-5|NA
TGTGCTAGTGGAGCGGGACAGGGGGCTGCAGGGGCCAACGTCCTGACTTTC
CASGAGQGAAGANVLTF
>TRBD1|TRBJ2-3|TRBV18|NA
TGTGCCAGCTCACCGGGACAGGGTTCAGATACGCAGTATTTT
CASSPGQGSDTQYF
>NA|TRBJ1-5|TRBV19|NA
TGTGCCAGTAGGACGGACAGCCTAGGGAATCAGCCCCAGCATTTT
CASRTDSLGNQPQHF
>NA|TRBJ1-3|TRBV12-3/TRBV12-4|NA
TGTGCCAGCAGGAGGGGATCTGGAAACACCATATATTTT
CASRRGSGNTIYF
>NA|TRBJ1-5|TRBV28|NA
TGTGCCAGCAGTCCCGGGGACCGCTTCTATAGCAATCAGCCCCAGCATTTT
CASSPGDRFYSNQPQHF
>NA|TRBJ1-5|TRBV24-1|NA
TGTGCCACCAGTGATGGGAGGGAAATTAGCAATCAGCCCCAGCATTTT
CATSDGREISNQPQHF
>NA|TRBJ1-3|TRBV11-1|NA
TGTGCCAGCAGCCCTCGAAGGCACTCTGGAAACACCATATATTTT
CASSPRRHSGNTIYF
>TRBD1|TRBJ2-1|TRBV18|NA
TGTGCCAGCTCACCAAAACAGGGGATCTATGAGCAGTTCTTC
CASSPKQGIYEQFF
>NA|TRBJ1-4|TRBV6-5|NA
TGTGCCAGCACCACTAATGAAAAACTGTTTTTT
CASTTNEKLFF
>NA|TRBJ1-5|TRBV5-8|NA
TGTGCCAGCAGCCGATTCAGCGGTTCCCTCAATCAGCCCCAGCATTTT
CASSRFSGSLNQPQHF
>NA|TRBJ1-4|TRBV7-9|NA
TGTGCCAGCAGCCGATGGGGGGACGGAGGTAATGAAAAACTGTTTTTT
CASSRWGDGGNEKLFF
>TRBD1|TRBJ1-4|TRBV30|NA
TGTGCCTGGAGTCGGACAGGGGTGGGGGAAAAACTGTTTTTT
CAWSRTGVGEKLFF
>NA|TRBJ1-2|TRBV14|NA
TGTGCCAGCAGCCCCCGAGGGGGGCCAGGGAGGGTACATGGCTACACCTTC
CASSPRGGPGRVHGYTF
>NA|TRBJ1-2|TRBV11-2|NA
TGTGCCAGCAGCTTAGATCGAGGGAACACCCGAGGTGGCTACACCTTC
CASSLDRGNTRGGYTF
>NA|TRBJ2-3|TRBV15|NA
TGTGCCACCAGCAACTACGGAGGAGGAGGCGATACGCAGTATTTT
CATSNYGGGGDTQYF
>NA|TRBJ2-5|TRBV15|NA
TGTGCCACCAGCAGACACCTCCAAGAGACCCAGTACTTC
CATSRHLQETQYF
>NA|TRBJ1-3|TRBV6-5|NA
TGTGCCAGCAGCAGTCATAGAGCAACTGGAAACACCATATATTTT
CASSSHRATGNTIYF
>NA|TRBJ2-1|TRBV11-2|NA
TGTGCCAGCAGCTTAGCGGGGCCGTACAATGAGCAGTTCTTC
CASSLAGPYNEQFF
>TRBD2|TRBJ2-1|TRBV9|NA
TGTGCCAGCAGCGTAGAGTGGTGGGGGGGCTACAATGAGCAGTTCTTC
CASSVEWWGGYNEQFF
>NA|TRBJ2-5|TRBV29-1|NA
TGCAGCGTTGATAAGTCAGGGCAAGAGACCCAGTACTTC
CSVDKSGQETQYF
>NA|TRBJ1-2|TRBV6-5|NA
TGTGCCAGCACCCCGTTAGGGGCAGACTATGGCTACACCTTC
CASTPLGADYGYTF
>TRBD1|TRBJ1-5|TRBV19|NA
TGTGCCAGTAGGGACCGGACAGGCGGAGTAGATCAGCCCCAGCATTTT
CASRDRTGGVDQPQHF
>TRBD1|TRBJ2-2|TRBV6-5|once
TGTGCCAGCAGTTACTCGAAACAGGGGGCCGGGGAGCTGTTTTTT
CASSYSKQGAGELFF
>NA|TRBJ2-1|TRBV12-5|NA
TGTGCTAGTGGTTTGACCCTCAGTCCGAATGAGCAGTTCTTC
CASGLTLSPNEQFF
>TRBD2|TRBJ2-5|TRBV27|few
TGTGCCAGCAGTCCCCGACTAGCGGGGGTGGAGACCCAGTACTTC
CASSPRLAGVETQYF
>NA|TRBJ1-4|TRBV21-1|NA
TGTGCCAGCCGGGACAGGGCGATCGATAAACTGTTTTTT
CASRDRAIDKLFF
>NA|TRBJ1-2|TRBV29-1|NA
TGCAGCGTTGATTTGGAGGTCTATGGCTACACCTTC
CSVDLEVYGYTF
>NA|TRBJ1-3|TRBV9|few
TGTGCCAGCAGCGTAGGCGTTGGAAACACCATATATTTT
CASSVGVGNTIYF
>TRBD1|TRBJ2-1|TRBV9|NA
TGTGCCAGCAGCCCATTCGGACAGGGGCAGAACAATGAGCAGTTCTTC
CASSPFGQGQNNEQFF
>NA|TRBJ1-5|TRBV19|once
TGTGCCAGTAGCATCCTCGAGGGACGCAATCAGCCCCAGCATTTT
CASSILEGRNQPQHF
>NA|TRBJ2-1|TRBV7-6|once
TGTGCCAGCTTGGCCTACAATGAGCAGTTCTTC
CASLAYNEQFF
>NA|TRBJ1-2|TRBV5-6|NA
TGTGCCAGCAGCTTGGTGGCCCGCTATGGCTACACCTTC
CASSLVARYGYTF
>NA|TRBJ1-1|TRBV3-1/TRBV3-2|NA
TGTGCCAGCAGCCAACCCCTGGGTAAATCGAACACTGAAGCTTTCTTT
CASSQPLGKSNTEAFF
>NA|TRBJ1-2|TRBV5-4|NA
TGTGCCAGCAGCTTGGCCGCGGGGTACTATGGCTACACCTTC
CASSLAAGYYGYTF
>NA|TRBJ1-2|TRBV24-1|NA
TGTGCCACCAGTGATTTGGCAGGGAACTATGGCTACACCTTC
CATSDLAGNYGYTF
>TRBD1|TRBJ1-2|TRBV6-4|few
TGTGCCAGCAGCGCCGGGACAGGGGCCAACTATGGCTACACCTTC
CASSAGTGANYGYTF
>TRBD1|TRBJ1-4|TRBV3-1/TRBV3-2|NA
TGTGCCAGCAGCCAGGAACTGGGACAGACTAATGAAAAACTGTTTTTT
CASSQELGQTNEKLFF
>NA|TRBJ2-3|TRBV5-1|NA
TGCGCCAGCAGCGGGGTGGGCACAGATACGCAGTATTTT
CASSGVGTDTQYF
>NA|TRBJ2-3|TRBV6-1|NA
TGTGCCAGCAGTGACCGGAGACTACGGTGGAACGCGCAGTATTTT
CASSDRRLRWNAQYF
>NA|TRBJ1-4|TRBV19|once
TGTGCCAGTAGTCCCGGGACCGCAACTAATGAAAAACTGTTTTTT
CASSPGTATNEKLFF
>NA|TRBJ1-1|TRBV27|once
TGTGCCAGCAGTTTATCAGGGGTGTACACTGAAGCTTTCTTT
CASSLSGVYTEAFF
>NA|TRBJ2-2|TRBV9|NA
TGTGCCAGCAGCGTAGTGGGGACGGGGGAGCTGTTTTTT
CASSVVGTGELFF
>TRBD1|TRBJ1-5|TRBV30|NA
TGTGCCTGGAGTGTACAGGGGGTGCAGCCCCAGCATTTT
CAWSVQGVQPQHF
>TRBD2|TRBJ2-5|TRBV11-2|once
TGTGCCAGCAGCTTCATAGCGGGGATAGAGACCCAGTACTTC
CASSFIAGIETQYF
>NA|TRBJ1-3|TRBV30|NA
TGTGCCTGGAACGCAGCTGGAAACACCATATATTTT
CAWNAAGNTIYF